This T cell receptor beta chain originates from a study of graft-versus-host responses after intestinal transplantation. About the study: Among the recipients, transplants were multivisceral, liver-intestinal, or isolated intestinal. Every recipient underwent anti-thymocyte globulin induction, then tacrolimus and steroids for roughly 3 years.

Sequenced by immunoSEQ multiplex PCR; TCRdb stores in-frame clones only, minus some. The repertoire consists of tens of thousands of clones, with around 90% occurring once and the leading ten covering about 2.5%. In the case of this clone: Its antigen is undetermined.

The study's findings and limits: GvH clone levels peaked in circulation, and this peak was associated with early post-transplant HvG declines. Investigators detected GvH clones in recipient marrow, with some emerging earlier in ileum or blood.

CDR1 and CDR2 from the germline V gene are DFQATT and SNEGSKA (reference sequence). This CDR3 region has 11 residues. The germline V and J ends were trimmed by 0 bases and 7 bases, with 7 bases remaining between them. This TCR derives from a human donor who was the organ donor for an intestinal transplant. The genes are TRBV20-1 and TRBJ2-7; possible D gene TRBD2, 6 bases. The sample here was unstimulated CD4+ T cells sorted from spleen or lymph node cells, taken before transplant. CDR3: CSARDGREQYF. In DNA form, the CDR3 reads TGCAGTGCTAGAGATGGGAGGGAGCAGTACTTC.